Sequencing of this T cell receptor beta chain was carried out in a study of shared clonotypes between healthy human individuals. Study outcomes and limitations: What naive subsets generally showed was a larger estimated richness than memory subsets showed. Non-shared clonotypes showed lower generation probabilities than clonotypes common to all four donors. Some naive CD4 clonotypes, about 5.5%, turned up in common across four donors.

Repertoires were generated with immunoSEQ multiplex PCR, while TCRdb's copy carries only in-frame clones and drops some. The sample contains about 2.5 million clones, about nine tenths of which appear only once. With respect to this clone: Its antigen is unknown.

The CDR3 runs to 14 residues. Germline V gene sequence: CDR1 LNHDA, CDR2 SQIVND (reference sequence). The V and J ends lost 4 bases and 10 bases respectively, with 19 bases between them. It was into CD45RA+ naive and CD45RA-negative memory subsets that the CD4+ cells were split. Sequenced input: naive CD4+ T cells from PBMCs. Subset reported: CD45RA+ positively selected. The chain couples TRBV19 to TRBJ1-2, with D hard to call. The TCR sequence derives from a man aged 18 to 30 in good health. Some clones in this sample may be carry-over from other donors' samples. The DNA of the CDR3 is TGTGCCAGTAGTACCGGGCTGGGCACCGCCTTCTACACCTTC. Encoded protein: CASSTGLGTAFYTF.